The clone carrying this T cell receptor (beta chain) was observed many times. Germline values: CDR1 KGHDR, CDR2 SFDVKD. Trimming cost V 2 bases and J 2 bases, with 6 bases left between them. The CDR3 is 13 amino acids. The entry originates in a study of HIV-infected patients and healthy controls. TCRdb re-analysed the 5' RACE reads in MiXCR, keeping a single row per CDR3 protein. The table shows about 64,000 distinct CDR3 sequences, with 19% occurring only once. This receptor was identified in a human donor in good health. The chain has TRBV24-1 and TRBJ2-7; no clear D. The sample consisted of CD4+ T cells from blood. The CDR3, as DNA: TGTGCCACCAGTGATTCGTCCGCCTACGAGCAGTACTTC. Translated: CATSDSSAYEQYF.